Detailed here is one T cell receptor beta chain. Its cognate antigen is unknown. The V and J ends lost 5 bases and 3 bases, in that order; junction bases with no gene match: 8. There are 16 residues in the CDR3. The V gene's germline CDR1 is MRHNA and CDR2 SNTAGT. This entry belongs to a study of human T cells and chemical hapten exposure. Overall study context: On about 2 cm by about 2 cm of upper inner arm skin, sensitization was performed with 2% DPC. Scalp application of diphenylcyclopropenone was performed weekly in patients across the entire roughly 26-week study. Alopecia areata, totalis or universalis affected patients, mainly female. General study results and limits: DPC sensitization left the count of TCRs above 1 in 1000 unchanged.

TCRdb used MiXCR to reprocess the RACE reads, holding one entry per CDR3 protein. This table holds about 100,000 distinct CDR3 sequences, roughly a tenth found once. Described time point: patch test 1, 2 weeks after DPC sensitization. The treatment: therapeutic diphenylcyclopropenone sensitization with weekly scalp DPC. V usage is TRBV6-4 and J usage is TRBJ2-7; 12 bases agree with TRBD2. This receptor was identified in a man aged 35 to 55 with alopecia areata. Some clones in this sample may be carry-over from other donors' samples. This material consisted of whole blood, taken in connection with sensitization to the hapten diphenylcyclopropenone (DPC). CDR3 residues: CASSSVTSGSLYEQYV. The DNA of the CDR3 is TGTGCCAGCAGTTCAGTGACTAGCGGGAGTCTCTACGAGCAGTACGTC.